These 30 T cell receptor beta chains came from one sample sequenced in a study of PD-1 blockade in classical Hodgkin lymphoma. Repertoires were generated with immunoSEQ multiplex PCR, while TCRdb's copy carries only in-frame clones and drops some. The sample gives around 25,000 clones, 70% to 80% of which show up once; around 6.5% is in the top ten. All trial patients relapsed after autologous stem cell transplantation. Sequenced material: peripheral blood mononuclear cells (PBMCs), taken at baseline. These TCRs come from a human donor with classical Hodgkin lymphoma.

The CDR3 spells CASRKPGLPPLTGELFF. The CDR3 bases are TGTGCCAGCAGGAAACCGGGACTCCCTCCCCTCACCGGGGAGCTGTTTTTT. The chain has TRBV7-2 and TRBJ2-2; possibly TRBD2 for D (6 bases). This CDR3 is 17 amino acids long. CDR1 and CDR2 (germline): SGHTA, FQGNSA. V was cut by 6 bases and J by 4 bases, with 21 bases left in between.

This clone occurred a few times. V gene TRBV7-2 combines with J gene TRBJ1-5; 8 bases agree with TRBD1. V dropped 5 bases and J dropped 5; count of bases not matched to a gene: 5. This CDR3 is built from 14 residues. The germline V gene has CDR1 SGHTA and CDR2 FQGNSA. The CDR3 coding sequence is TGTGCCAGCAGCCGCAGGGGGCGCGATCAGCCCCAGCATTTT. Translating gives CASSRRGRDQPQHF.

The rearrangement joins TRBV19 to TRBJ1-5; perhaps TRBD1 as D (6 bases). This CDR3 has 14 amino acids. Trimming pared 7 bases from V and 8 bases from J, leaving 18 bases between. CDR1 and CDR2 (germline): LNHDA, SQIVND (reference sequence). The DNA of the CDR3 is TGTGCCAGTACCCAAACCCAGGGGTGGGAGCCCCAGCATTTT. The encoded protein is CASTQTQGWEPQHF.

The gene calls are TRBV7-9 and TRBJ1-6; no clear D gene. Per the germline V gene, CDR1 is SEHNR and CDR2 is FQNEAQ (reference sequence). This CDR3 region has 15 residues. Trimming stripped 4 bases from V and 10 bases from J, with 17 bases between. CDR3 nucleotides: TGTGCCAGCAGCTCCGGCGTTTGGCTGGGGTCACCCCTCCACTTT. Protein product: CASSSGVWLGSPLHF. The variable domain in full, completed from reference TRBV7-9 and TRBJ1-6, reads DTGVSQNPRHKITKRGQNVTFRCDPISEHNRLYWYRQTLGQGPEFLTYFQNEAQLEKSRLLSDRFSAERPKGSFSTLEIQRTEQGDSAMYLCASSSGVWLGSPLHFGNGTRLTVT.

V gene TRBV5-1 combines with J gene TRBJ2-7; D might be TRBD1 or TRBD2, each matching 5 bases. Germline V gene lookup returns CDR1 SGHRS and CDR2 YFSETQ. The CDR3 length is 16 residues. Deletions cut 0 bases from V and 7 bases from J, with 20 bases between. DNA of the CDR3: TGCGCCAGCAGCTTGGCAGGACAACACCCGTCGGGGGAGCAGTACTTC. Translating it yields CASSLAGQHPSGEQYF.

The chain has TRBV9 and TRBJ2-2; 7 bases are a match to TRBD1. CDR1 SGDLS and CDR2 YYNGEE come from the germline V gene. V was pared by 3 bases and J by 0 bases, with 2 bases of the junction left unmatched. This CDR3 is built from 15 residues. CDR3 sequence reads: CASSAGQPNTGELFF. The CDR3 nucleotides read TGTGCCAGCAGCGCGGGACAGCCGAACACCGGGGAGCTGTTTTTT.

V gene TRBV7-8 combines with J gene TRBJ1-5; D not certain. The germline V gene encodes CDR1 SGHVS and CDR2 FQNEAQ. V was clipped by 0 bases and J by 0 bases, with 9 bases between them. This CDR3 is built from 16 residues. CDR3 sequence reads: CASSLARTVSNQPQHF. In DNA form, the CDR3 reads TGTGCCAGCAGCTTAGCGCGGACGGTTAGCAATCAGCCCCAGCATTTT.

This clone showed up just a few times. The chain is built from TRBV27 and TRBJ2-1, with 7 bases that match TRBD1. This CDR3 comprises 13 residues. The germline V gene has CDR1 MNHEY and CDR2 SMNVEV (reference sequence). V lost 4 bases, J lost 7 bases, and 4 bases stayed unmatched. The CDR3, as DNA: TGTGCCAGCAGTTGGGGGACAGTAAATGAGCAGTTCTTC. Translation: CASSWGTVNEQFF.

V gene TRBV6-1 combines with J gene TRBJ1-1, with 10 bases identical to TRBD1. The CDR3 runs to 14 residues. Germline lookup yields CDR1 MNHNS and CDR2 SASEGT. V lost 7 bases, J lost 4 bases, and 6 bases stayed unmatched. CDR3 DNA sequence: TGTGCCAGCACGGACAGGGGGGAAGTCACTGAAGCTTTCTTT. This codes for CASTDRGEVTEAFF.

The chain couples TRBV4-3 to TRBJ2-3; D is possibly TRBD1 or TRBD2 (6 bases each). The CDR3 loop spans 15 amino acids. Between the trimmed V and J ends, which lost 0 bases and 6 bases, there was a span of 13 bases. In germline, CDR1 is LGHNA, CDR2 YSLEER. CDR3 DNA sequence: TGCGCCAGCAGCCAAGAAATGAGGGGGGTGGATACGCAGTATTTT. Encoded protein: CASSQEMRGVDTQYF.

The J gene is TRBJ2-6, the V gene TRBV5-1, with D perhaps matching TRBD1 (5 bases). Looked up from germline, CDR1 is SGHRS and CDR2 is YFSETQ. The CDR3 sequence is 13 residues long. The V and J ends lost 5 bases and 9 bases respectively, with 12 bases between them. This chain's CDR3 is CASSPRQINVLTF. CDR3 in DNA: TGCGCCAGCAGTCCTCGACAGATCAACGTCCTGACTTTC.

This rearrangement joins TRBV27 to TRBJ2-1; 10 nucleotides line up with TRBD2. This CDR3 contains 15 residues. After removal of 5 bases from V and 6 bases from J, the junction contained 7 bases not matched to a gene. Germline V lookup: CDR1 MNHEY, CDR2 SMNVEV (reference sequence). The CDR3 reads CASSPERGGRNEQFF. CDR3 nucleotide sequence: TGTGCCAGCAGTCCAGAGCGGGGGGGCCGCAATGAGCAGTTCTTC.

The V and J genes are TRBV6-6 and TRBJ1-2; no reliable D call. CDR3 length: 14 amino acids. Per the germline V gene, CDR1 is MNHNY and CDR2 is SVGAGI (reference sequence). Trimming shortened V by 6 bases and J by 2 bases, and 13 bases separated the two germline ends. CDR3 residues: CASSPGRWNYGYTF. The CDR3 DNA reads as TGTGCCAGCAGCCCCGGACGGTGGAACTATGGCTACACCTTC.

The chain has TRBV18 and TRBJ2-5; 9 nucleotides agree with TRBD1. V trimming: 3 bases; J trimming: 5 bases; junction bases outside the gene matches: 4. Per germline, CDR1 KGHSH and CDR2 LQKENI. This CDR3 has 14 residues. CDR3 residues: CASSPRDRAETQYF. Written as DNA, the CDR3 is TGTGCCAGCTCACCCAGGGACAGGGCTGAGACCCAGTACTTC.

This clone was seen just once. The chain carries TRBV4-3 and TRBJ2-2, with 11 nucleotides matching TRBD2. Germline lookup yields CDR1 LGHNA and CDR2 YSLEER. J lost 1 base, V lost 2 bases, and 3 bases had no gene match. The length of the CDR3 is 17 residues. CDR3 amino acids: CASSQTSGGKNTGELFF. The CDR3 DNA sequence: TGCGCCAGCAGCCAAACTAGCGGGGGCAAGAACACCGGGGAGCTGTTTTTT.

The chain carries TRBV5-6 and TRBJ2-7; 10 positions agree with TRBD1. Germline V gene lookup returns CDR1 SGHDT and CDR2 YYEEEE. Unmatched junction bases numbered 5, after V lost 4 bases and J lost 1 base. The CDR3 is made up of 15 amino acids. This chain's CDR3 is CASSRGTGASYEQYF. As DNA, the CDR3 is TGTGCCAGCAGCAGAGGGACAGGGGCTTCCTACGAGCAGTACTTC.

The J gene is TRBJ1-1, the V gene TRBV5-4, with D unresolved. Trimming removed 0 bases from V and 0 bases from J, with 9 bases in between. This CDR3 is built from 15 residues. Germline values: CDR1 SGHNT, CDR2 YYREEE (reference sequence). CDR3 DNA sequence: TGTGCCAGCAGCTTGGATCCAAGGATGAACACTGAAGCTTTCTTT. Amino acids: CASSLDPRMNTEAFF.

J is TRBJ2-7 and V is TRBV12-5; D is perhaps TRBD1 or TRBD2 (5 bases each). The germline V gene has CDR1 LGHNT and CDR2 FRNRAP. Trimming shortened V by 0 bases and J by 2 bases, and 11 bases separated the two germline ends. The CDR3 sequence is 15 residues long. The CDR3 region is CASGLVGDQPYEQYF. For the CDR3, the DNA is TGTGCTAGTGGTTTGGTAGGGGACCAACCCTACGAGCAGTACTTC.

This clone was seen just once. CDR3 DNA sequence: TGTGCCAGCAGTGAAGCGCGGGACAGGGATGCGAGTGGCTACACCTTC. This gives the protein CASSEARDRDASGYTF. The chain links TRBV2 to TRBJ1-2; 9 bases fit TRBD1. J gave up 7 bases and V 0 bases, and 9 bases lay outside the gene matches. Germline V lookup: CDR1 SNHLY, CDR2 FYNNEI. The CDR3 is 16 residues long.

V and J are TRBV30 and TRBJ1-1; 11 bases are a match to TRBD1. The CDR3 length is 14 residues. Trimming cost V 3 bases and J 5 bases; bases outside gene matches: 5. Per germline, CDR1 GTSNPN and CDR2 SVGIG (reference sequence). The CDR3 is CAWRDRGQETEAFF. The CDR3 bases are TGTGCCTGGAGGGACAGGGGGCAGGAAACTGAAGCTTTCTTT.

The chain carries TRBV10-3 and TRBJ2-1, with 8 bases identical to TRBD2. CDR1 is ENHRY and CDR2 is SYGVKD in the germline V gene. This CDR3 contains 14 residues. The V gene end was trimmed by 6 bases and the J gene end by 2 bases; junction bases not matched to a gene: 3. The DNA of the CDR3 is TGTGCCATCAGCGAAGCGGGGGCCTACAATGAGCAGTTCTTC. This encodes CAISEAGAYNEQFF.

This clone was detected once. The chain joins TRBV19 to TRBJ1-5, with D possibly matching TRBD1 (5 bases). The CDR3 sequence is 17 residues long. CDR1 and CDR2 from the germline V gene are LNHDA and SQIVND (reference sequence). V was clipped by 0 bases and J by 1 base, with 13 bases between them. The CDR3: CASSIDLPGRSNQPQHF. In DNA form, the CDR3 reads TGTGCCAGTAGTATAGATTTGCCAGGGAGAAGCAATCAGCCCCAGCATTTT. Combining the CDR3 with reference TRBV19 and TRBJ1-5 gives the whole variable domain DGGITQSPKYLFRKEGQNVTLSCEQNLNHDAMYWYRQDPGQGLRLIYYSQIVNDFQKGDIAEGYSVSREKKESFPLTVTSAQKNPTAFYLCASSIDLPGRSNQPQHFGDGTRLSIL.

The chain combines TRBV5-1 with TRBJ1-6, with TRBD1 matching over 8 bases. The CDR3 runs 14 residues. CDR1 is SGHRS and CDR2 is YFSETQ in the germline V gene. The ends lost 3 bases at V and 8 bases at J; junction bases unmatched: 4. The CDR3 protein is CASSSRQGYSPLHF. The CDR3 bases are TGCGCCAGCAGCTCCCGACAGGGGTATTCACCCCTCCACTTT.

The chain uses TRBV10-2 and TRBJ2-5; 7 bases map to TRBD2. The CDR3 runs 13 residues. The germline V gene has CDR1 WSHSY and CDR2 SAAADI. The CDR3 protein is CASGPDRKETQYF. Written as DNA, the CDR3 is TGCGCTAGCGGGCCGGACCGAAAAGAGACCCAGTACTTC.

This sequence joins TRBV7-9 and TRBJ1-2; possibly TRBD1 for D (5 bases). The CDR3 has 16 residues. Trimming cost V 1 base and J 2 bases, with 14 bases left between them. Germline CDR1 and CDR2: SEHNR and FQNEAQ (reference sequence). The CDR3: CASSLGIKRDNYGYTF. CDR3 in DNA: TGTGCCAGCAGCTTAGGGATAAAAAGGGACAACTATGGCTACACCTTC.

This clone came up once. The CDR3 region is CASTYGSYNSPLHF. The CDR3 DNA reads as TGTGCCAGCACGTACGGCTCCTATAATTCACCCCTCCACTTT. The genes are TRBV28 and TRBJ1-6; D call uncertain. Trimming took off 7 bases at V and 0 bases at J, with 7 bases between the two ends. CDR1 is MDHEN, CDR2 SYDVKM, per germline. The CDR3 has 14 residues. Full variable domain (remainder filled in from reference TRBV28 and TRBJ1-6): DVKVTQSSRYLVKRTGEKVFLECVQDMDHENMFWYRQDPGLGLRLIYFSYDVKMKEKGDIPEGYSVSREKKERFSLILESASTNQTSMYLCASTYGSYNSPLHFGNGTRLTVT.

In DNA, the CDR3 is TGCGCCAGCAGCTTGGACATCAATGAGCAGTTCTTC. This gives the protein CASSLDINEQFF. The J gene is TRBJ2-1, the V gene TRBV5-1; D call uncertain. The CDR3 runs 12 residues. The V gene's germline CDR1 is SGHRS and CDR2 YFSETQ. Trimming cost V 0 bases and J 6 bases, with 4 bases left between them.

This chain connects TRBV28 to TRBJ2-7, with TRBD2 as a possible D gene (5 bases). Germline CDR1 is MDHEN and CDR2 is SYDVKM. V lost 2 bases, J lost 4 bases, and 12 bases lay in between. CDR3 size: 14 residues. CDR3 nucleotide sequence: TGTGCCAGCAGTTTAGGGGAATCGGGGTACGAGCAGTACTTC. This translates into CASSLGESGYEQYF.

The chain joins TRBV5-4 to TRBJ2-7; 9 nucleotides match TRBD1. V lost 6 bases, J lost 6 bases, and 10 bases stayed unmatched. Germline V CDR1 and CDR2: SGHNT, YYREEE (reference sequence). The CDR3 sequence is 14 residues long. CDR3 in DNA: TGTGCCAGCACCTCCGGGACAGGGTACGGCGAGCAGTACTTC. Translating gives CASTSGTGYGEQYF.

CDR3 DNA: TGTGCCATCAGTCCCATACCAGACAGGGGCGGTGACTATGGCTACACCTTC. Protein: CAISPIPDRGGDYGYTF. The chain is built from TRBV10-3 and TRBJ1-2; 8 bases fit TRBD1. The CDR3 has 17 residues. V lost 5 bases to trimming and J lost 3 bases; unmatched junction nucleotides: 14. CDR1 ENHRY and CDR2 SYGVKD come from the germline V gene.